The next 29 T cell receptor beta chains were all read from a single sample in a study of glioma-infiltrating T cells. TCR alpha and beta CDR3 regions were amplified from RNA using iRepertoire nested multiplex PCR. TCRdb redid the calling of the multiplex PCR reads with MiXCR, one entry per CDR3 protein. The sample yields over 130,000 distinct CDR3 sequences, about two fifths seen once. The material sequenced was glioma tissue, nonneoplastic brain tissue, or PBMCs (not recorded which). The source is a human donor with low-grade glioma or glioblastoma, undergoing nonglioma brain surgery, or in good health (not recorded which).

This rearrangement joins TRBV4-3 to TRBJ1-5; 8 bases fit TRBD1. This CDR3 comprises 15 residues. Germline CDR1 and CDR2: LGHNA and YSLEER. V gave up 1 base and J gave up 6 bases; unmatched junction bases: 5. The CDR3 DNA reads as TGCGCCAGCAGCCAAGTCCAGGGGGCGGGTCAGCCCCAGCATTTT. Protein product: CASSQVQGAGQPQHF.

The rearrangement uses TRBV7-2 and TRBJ2-5, with TRBD2 matching 10 bases. CDR1 and CDR2 from the germline V gene are SGHTA and FQGNSA. V lost 2 bases, J lost 5 bases, and 2 bases stayed unmatched. The CDR3 is made up of 14 amino acids. The CDR3 bases are TGTGCCAGCAGCTTAACTAGCGGGATGGAGACCCAGTACTTC. This gives the protein CASSLTSGMETQYF.

V gene TRBV28 combines with J gene TRBJ2-1; TRBD1 is a possible D gene (5 bases). CDR3 length: 12 residues. Germline loops: CDR1 MDHEN, CDR2 SYDVKM. Trimming cost V 5 bases and J 8 bases, with 10 bases left between them. CDR3 in amino acids: CASSGQGDEQFF. CDR3 nucleotides: TGTGCCAGCAGTGGACAAGGGGATGAGCAGTTCTTC.

This clonotype showed up just once. The gene calls are TRBV15 and TRBJ2-5; D perhaps matches TRBD1 (6 bases). The CDR3 is made up of 16 amino acids. V lost 1 base to trimming and J lost 1 base, with 13 bases between them. CDR1 LNHNV and CDR2 YYDKDF come from the germline V gene (reference sequence). This chain's CDR3 is CATSRAGRGRQETQYF. The CDR3 DNA follows: TGTGCCACCAGCAGAGCTGGCAGGGGCCGCCAAGAGACCCAGTACTTC.

In DNA, the CDR3 is TGTGCCAGCCGCCCCACGGACAGCAATAATTCACCCCTCCACTTT. The encoded protein is CASRPTDSNNSPLHF. The chain employs TRBV2 and TRBJ1-6; a weak D match, TRBD1 (6 bases). The germline gives CDR1 SNHLY, CDR2 FYNNEI. CDR3 length: 15 amino acids. V lost 8 bases and J 5 bases, leaving 16 bases between the germline ends.

This chain links TRBV14 with TRBJ2-1, with unresolved D. V lost 5 bases to trimming and J lost 2 bases, with 4 bases between them. Per the germline V gene, CDR1 is SGHDN and CDR2 is FVKESK. The CDR3 has 12 residues. Here the CDR3 reads CASSKTYNEQFF. DNA of the CDR3: TGTGCCAGCAGCAAGACCTACAATGAGCAGTTCTTC.

In its sample, this clonotype was seen many times. The chain joins TRBV3-1 to TRBJ2-1; TRBD2 matches 8 bases. Trimming at V came to 5 bases and at J to 4 bases, leaving 4 bases not matched to a gene. Germline-derived CDR1 and CDR2 are LGHDT and YNNKEL (reference sequence). The CDR3 runs to 14 residues. The CDR3 reads CASSVTSGYNEQFF. The CDR3 DNA reads as TGTGCCAGCAGCGTCACTAGCGGTTACAATGAGCAGTTCTTC.

The chain couples TRBV7-2 to TRBJ1-1, with D unresolved. Germline V gene lookup returns CDR1 SGHTA and CDR2 FQGNSA. This CDR3 contains 13 residues. V was pared by 5 bases and J by 8 bases, with 15 bases between. The CDR3 DNA is TGTGCCAGCAGCACCTCATGGGTTACAGAAGCTTTCTTT. This codes for CASSTSWVTEAFF.

V is TRBV7-2 and J is TRBJ1-1, with TRBD1 matching over 7 bases. The CDR3 is 15 residues long. V was pared by 7 bases and J by 1 base, with 9 bases of the junction left unmatched. CDR1 is SGHTA, CDR2 FQGNSA, per germline. CDR3 residues: CASNFDRAQNTEAFF. CDR3 DNA: TGTGCCAGCAATTTCGACAGGGCCCAGAACACTGAAGCTTTCTTT.

This chain connects TRBV27 to TRBJ1-4, with 8 bases matching TRBD1. Germline CDR1 MNHEY, CDR2 SMNVEV (reference sequence). V lost 5 bases to trimming and J lost 3 bases; unmatched junction nucleotides: 2. This CDR3 region has 14 residues. CDR3 coding DNA: TGTGCCAGCAGTATGACAGGGGCTAATGAAAAACTGTTTTTT. As protein: CASSMTGANEKLFF. Full variable domain (missing parts from reference TRBV27 and TRBJ1-4): EAQVTQNPRYLITVTGKKLTVTCSQNMNHEYMSWYRQDPGLGLRQIYYSMNVEVTDKGDVPEGYKVSRKEKRNFPLILESPSPNQTSLYFCASSMTGANEKLFFGSGTQLSVL.

CDR3 protein: CASSLGTGFEAFF. CDR3 DNA: TGCGCCAGCAGCTTGGGGACAGGGTTTGAAGCTTTCTTT. The chain has TRBV5-1 and TRBJ1-1; TRBD1 aligns across 8 bases. In germline, CDR1 is SGHRS, CDR2 YFSETQ. With V trimmed by 0 bases and J by 7 bases, 2 bases remained unmatched. The CDR3 consists of 13 residues.

This clonotype was seen a handful of times. The rearrangement uses TRBV3-1 and TRBJ2-3, with 10 bases lining up with TRBD1. The V segment lost 6 bases and the J segment 2 bases; nucleotides outside the gene matches: 2. Germline loops: CDR1 LGHDT, CDR2 YNNKEL (reference sequence). This CDR3 spans 14 amino acids. The CDR3 loop reads CASRRQGATDTQYF. CDR3 DNA: TGTGCCAGCAGGAGACAGGGGGCCACAGATACGCAGTATTTT.

The rearrangement joins TRBV7-9 to TRBJ1-1; D is ambiguous. The CDR3 has 12 amino acids. V shed 3 bases and J shed 10 bases, with 12 bases lying between them. The germline V gene encodes CDR1 SEHNR and CDR2 FQNEAQ (reference sequence). The DNA for the CDR3 is TGTGCCAGCAGCTTTTCGGAGGAGAGAGCTTTCTTT. Its protein is CASSFSEERAFF. The full variable domain, rest sourced from reference TRBV7-9 and TRBJ1-1, is DTGVSQNPRHKITKRGQNVTFRCDPISEHNRLYWYRQTLGQGPEFLTYFQNEAQLEKSRLLSDRFSAERPKGSFSTLEIQRTEQGDSAMYLCASSFSEERAFFGQGTRLTVV.

This clonotype was found many times. J is TRBJ2-3 and V is TRBV6-1, with D tentatively TRBD2 (6 bases). Trimming took 6 bases from V and 1 from J, leaving 14 bases between them. Germline values: CDR1 MNHNS, CDR2 SASEGT. The CDR3 is 15 residues long. The CDR3: CASSRLGMGTDTQYF. CDR3 sequence (DNA): TGTGCCAGCAGCAGACTAGGTATGGGCACAGATACGCAGTATTTT.

The chain joins TRBV7-2 to TRBJ1-6; TRBD1 is a possible D gene (6 bases). This CDR3 has 15 residues. Germline CDR1 is SGHTA and CDR2 is FQGNSA. Trimming stripped 1 base from V and 6 bases from J, with 10 bases between. In DNA, the CDR3 is TGTGCCAGCAGCTTAGAAAGGACAGCTAATTCACCCCTCCACTTT. Its protein is CASSLERTANSPLHF.

This clonotype was observed a handful of times. In nucleotides, the CDR3 is TGCGCCAGCAGCCAAGACTACCAGGGCGAAGAGACCCAGTACTTC. It is translated as CASSQDYQGEETQYF. The V call is TRBV4-3, the J call TRBJ2-5; D perhaps matches TRBD1 (5 bases). Germline assignment: CDR1 LGHNA and CDR2 YSLEER. Trimming took off 0 bases at V and 3 bases at J, with 11 bases between the two ends. CDR3 length: 15 residues.

As concerns this clonotype: One base away lies a much larger clone, so this may be a sequencing read error. V and J are TRBV7-7 and TRBJ1-1; D uncertain. V was shortened by 6 bases and J by 1 base, with 9 bases between the two germline ends. Germline CDR1 reads SSHAT; CDR2 reads FNYEAQ (reference sequence). The length of the CDR3 is 13 residues. This CDR3 is CASREGSNTEAFF. Here the CDR3 DNA reads TGTGCCAGCAGAGAAGGGTCGAACACTGAAGCTTTCTTT.

As for this clonotype: Being one base from a much bigger clone, this may be a read error. The chain recombines TRBV6-5 with TRBJ2-3; perhaps TRBD2 as D (5 bases). Germline CDR1 reads MNHEY; CDR2 reads SVGAGI. The CDR3 loop spans 13 amino acids. Trimming took off 7 bases at V and 4 bases at J, with 12 bases between the two ends. The CDR3 DNA reads TGTGCCAGCAAGAGGGCCGGGTCAGATACGCAGTATTTT. Its translation: CASKRAGSDTQYF.

This clonotype occurred a few times. The chain combines TRBV9 with TRBJ2-5, with 12 bases aligning to TRBD2. Germline loops: CDR1 SGDLS, CDR2 YYNGEE. The CDR3 contains 15 residues. The J segment lost 2 bases and the V segment lost 4 bases, leaving 3 bases of the junction unmatched. CDR3 sequence: CASSRTSGEQETQYF. The DNA of the CDR3 is TGTGCCAGCAGCCGGACTAGCGGGGAACAAGAGACCCAGTACTTC. The full variable domain, rest sourced from reference TRBV9 and TRBJ2-5, is DSGVTQTPKHLITATGQRVTLRCSPRSGDLSVYWYQQSLDQGLQFLIQYYNGEERAKGNILERFSAQQFPDLHSELNLSSLELGDSALYFCASSRTSGEQETQYFGPGTRLLVL.

The gene calls are TRBV20-1 and TRBJ2-5; D is perhaps TRBD1 (5 bases). CDR3 size: 13 residues. CDR1 is DFQATT and CDR2 is SNEGSKA in the germline V gene (reference sequence). V was trimmed by 5 bases and J by 5 bases, leaving 15 bases between them. The chain's CDR3 is CSASIGDVETQYF. The CDR3 DNA sequence: TGCAGTGCTTCGATAGGGGATGTGGAGACCCAGTACTTC.

This clonotype was observed many times. The CDR3 loop is CSAETGWGYTF. The CDR3, as DNA: TGCAGTGCGGAGACAGGGTGGGGCTACACCTTC. The chain links TRBV20-1 to TRBJ1-2, with 7 bases identical to TRBD1. Germline V lookup: CDR1 DFQATT, CDR2 SNEGSKA (reference sequence). The V segment lost 6 bases and the J segment 8 bases; nucleotides outside the gene matches: 6. There are 11 residues in the CDR3.

The gene calls are TRBV28 and TRBJ1-2; TRBD1 is a possible D gene (5 bases). This CDR3 is 14 amino acids long. Germline V gene lookup returns CDR1 MDHEN and CDR2 SYDVKM. Trimming removed 2 bases at V and 4 bases at J, with 11 bases between. The CDR3, as DNA: TGTGCCAGCAGTTTACAGGGTTGGGGCTATGGCTACACCTTC. Its translation is CASSLQGWGYGYTF.

This sequence joins TRBV20-1 and TRBJ2-7; 8 bases match TRBD2. From germline, CDR1 is DFQATT and CDR2 SNEGSKA (reference sequence). The J segment lost 3 bases and the V segment lost 5 bases, leaving 9 bases of the junction unmatched. The CDR3 is made up of 14 amino acids. CDR3: CSAGPGGRDYEQYF. CDR3 nucleotide sequence: TGCAGTGCTGGACCGGGGGGGCGCGACTACGAGCAGTACTTC.

CDR3 sequence reads: CASRSGTGVHYNEQYF. The DNA of the CDR3 is TGTGCCAGCAGATCAGGTACAGGGGTTCACTACAATGAGCAGTACTTC. The genes are TRBV6-1 and TRBJ2-7, with 7 bases fitting TRBD1. V shed 6 bases and J 7 bases; nucleotides not matched to a gene: 18. Germline-derived CDR1 and CDR2 are MNHNS and SASEGT. The CDR3 is made up of 16 amino acids.

The genes are TRBV29-1 and TRBJ2-1; 13 nucleotides line up with TRBD2. Germline V CDR1 and CDR2: SQVTM, ANQGSEA. V lost 6 bases and J lost 7; bases outside the gene matches: 9. This CDR3 contains 15 residues. CDR3 residues: CSVLGLAGDYNEQFF. CDR3 DNA sequence: TGCAGCGTCCTAGGACTAGCGGGAGATTATAATGAGCAGTTCTTC.

This clonotype was counted between two and nine times. This chain links TRBV6-1 with TRBJ1-1; D unclear. The CDR3 has 11 amino acids. The ends were cut back, 7 bases at V and 8 bases at J, with 11 bases in the middle. Germline CDR1 and CDR2: MNHNS and SASEGT. CDR3 coding DNA: TGTGCCAGCAATACCATGGGGGAAGCTTTCTTT. Amino acid sequence: CASNTMGEAFF.

The chain couples TRBV7-2 to TRBJ1-4; D perhaps matches TRBD1 (6 bases). The V end was cut by 5 bases, the J end by 4 bases, with 11 bases between. The CDR3 is made up of 14 amino acids. Germline CDR1 and CDR2: SGHTA and FQGNSA. The CDR3 spells CASSLRDNNEKLFF. The CDR3, as DNA: TGTGCCAGCAGCCTCCGGGACAATAATGAAAAACTGTTTTTT.

The V and J genes are TRBV6-1 and TRBJ2-7; D not certain. Germline V gene sequence: CDR1 MNHNS, CDR2 SASEGT. The CDR3 is 12 amino acids. V was clipped by 7 bases and J by 3 bases, with 10 bases between them. Here the CDR3 DNA reads TGTGCCAGCACAGGCGACTGCTACGAGCAGTACTTC. Its translation: CASTGDCYEQYF.

CDR3 DNA sequence: TGTGCCAGCAGCGCGGGACTAGCGGAAACTACCTACGAGCAGTACTTC. It codes for CASSAGLAETTYEQYF. This sequence joins TRBV7-2 and TRBJ2-7, with 11 bases matching TRBD2. This CDR3 has 16 residues. Trimming took 5 bases from V and 2 from J; bases not matched to a gene: 8. Per germline, CDR1 SGHTA and CDR2 FQGNSA. Together with reference TRBV7-2 and TRBJ2-7, the CDR3 gives the full variable domain: GAGVSQSPSNKVTEKGKDVELRCDPISGHTALYWYRQSLGQGLEFLIYFQGNSAPDKSGLPSDRFSAERTGGSVSTLTIQRTQQEDSAVYLCASSAGLAETTYEQYFGPGTRLTVT.